Following are 18 T cell receptor beta chains from one sample sequenced in a study of memory CD4+ T cells and cytomegalovirus serostatus. Clones were sequenced by immunoSEQ multiplex PCR, and TCRdb holds only the in-frame ones, with some missing. The table has around 88,000 clones, about four fifths seen once; the top ten hold less than 4.5%. The sort gate was single viable CD3+CD4+CD8-CD45RO+ cells for memory CD4+ T cells. Sequenced input: memory CD4+ T cells from blood. These receptors came from an adult in good health and CMV-seropositive.

The rearrangement links TRBV7-9 to TRBJ2-2; 7 bases line up with TRBD1. The CDR3 extends over 14 amino acids. Germline V lookup: CDR1 SEHNR, CDR2 FQNEAQ (reference sequence). Unmatched junction bases numbered 3, after V lost 6 bases and J lost 2 bases. The CDR3 sequence is CASRGDSNTGELFF. The CDR3 DNA is TGTGCCAGCAGGGGGGACAGCAACACCGGGGAGCTGTTTTTT.

The chain is built from TRBV10-3 and TRBJ2-7; 8 nucleotides line up with TRBD1. Trimming cost V 0 bases and J 3 bases; bases outside gene matches: 7. This CDR3 is 16 amino acids long. CDR1 is ENHRY and CDR2 is SYGVKD in the germline V gene. CDR3 protein: CAISESGGQGDYEQYF. CDR3 DNA sequence: TGTGCCATCAGTGAGTCCGGAGGACAGGGCGACTACGAGCAGTACTTC.

The genes are TRBV4-1 and TRBJ2-3, with a weak D call TRBD2 (6 bases). CDR1 is MGHRA and CDR2 is YSYEKL in the germline V gene. The CDR3 has 17 residues. V lost 2 bases and J lost 0, with 15 bases in between. CDR3 sequence reads: CASSQNPRAGSTDTQYF. Written as DNA, the CDR3 is TGCGCCAGCAGCCAAAATCCCCGGGCGGGAAGCACAGATACGCAGTATTTT.

J is TRBJ1-4 and V is TRBV19; maybe TRBD1 (6 bases). Germline values: CDR1 LNHDA, CDR2 SQIVND (reference sequence). Trimming left V 4 bases short and J 5 bases short, with 17 bases between. The CDR3 runs 16 residues. The chain's CDR3 is CASSRAQQGVNEKLFF. The CDR3 bases are TGTGCCAGTAGTAGAGCCCAACAGGGAGTGAATGAAAAACTGTTTTTT.

The chain couples TRBV19 to TRBJ2-7, with TRBD2 matching 10 bases. The CDR3 is made up of 14 amino acids. Germline V lookup: CDR1 LNHDA, CDR2 SQIVND (reference sequence). V dropped 4 bases and J dropped 2; count of bases not matched to a gene: 2. Here the CDR3 reads CASSKREGPYEQYF. The CDR3 DNA is TGTGCCAGTAGTAAGCGGGAGGGCCCCTACGAGCAGTACTTC.

The chain couples TRBV10-2 to TRBJ1-5, with D uncertain. Looked up from germline, CDR1 is WSHSY and CDR2 is SAAADI. CDR3 length equals 12 residues. Trimming removed 7 bases from V and 3 bases from J, with 7 bases in between. The chain's CDR3 is CASNNNNQPQHF. The DNA of the CDR3 is TGCGCCAGCAATAATAACAATCAGCCCCAGCATTTT.

The chain combines TRBV18 with TRBJ1-1; 8 nucleotides match TRBD1. The CDR3 runs to 15 residues. V lost 3 bases and J lost 6; bases outside the gene matches: 9. CDR1 KGHSH and CDR2 LQKENI come from the germline V gene. CDR3 residues: CASSPRDRTVAEAFF. The CDR3 DNA sequence: TGTGCCAGCTCACCGAGGGACAGGACAGTCGCTGAAGCTTTCTTT. Full variable domain (rest looked up from reference TRBV18 and TRBJ1-1): NAGVMQNPRHLVRRRGQEARLRCSPMKGHSHVYWYRQLPEEGLKFMVYLQKENIIDESGMPKERFSAEFPKEGPSILRIQQVVRGDSAAYFCASSPRDRTVAEAFFGQGTRLTVV.

V and J are TRBV7-8 and TRBJ2-7; D is perhaps TRBD1 or TRBD2 (6 bases each). Germline V gene lookup returns CDR1 SGHVS and CDR2 FQNEAQ. V shed 3 bases and J shed 4 bases, with 19 bases lying between them. The CDR3 totals 16 residues. Here the CDR3 reads CASSFAGIPGAYEQYF. In nucleotides, the CDR3 is TGTGCCAGCAGCTTCGCAGGGATCCCGGGGGCATACGAGCAGTACTTC.

Here the CDR3 reads CASSRKDSKTGELFF. Here the CDR3 DNA reads TGCGCCAGCAGCCGAAAGGACAGCAAGACCGGGGAGCTGTTTTTT. The rearrangement joins TRBV5-1 to TRBJ2-2; perhaps TRBD1 as D (6 bases). The CDR3 has 15 residues. Per the germline V gene, CDR1 is SGHRS and CDR2 is YFSETQ. The V end was cut by 4 bases, the J end by 5 bases, with 15 bases between.

This clone was observed once. The gene calls are TRBV6-5 and TRBJ1-2; D gene uncertain. This CDR3 region has 14 residues. Germline loops: CDR1 MNHEY, CDR2 SVGAGI. Trimming stripped 2 bases from V and 8 bases from J, with 15 bases between. CDR3 DNA: TGTGCCAGCAGTTACCCCGGAGCAGCTGAGGGCTACACCTTC. Translated: CASSYPGAAEGYTF.

The chain couples TRBV5-6 to TRBJ2-5; D is undetermined. The length of the CDR3 is 11 residues. Trimming took 2 bases from V and 5 from J, leaving 4 bases between them. CDR1 SGHDT and CDR2 YYEEEE come from the germline V gene. The CDR3: CASSLRETQYF. As DNA, the CDR3 is TGTGCCAGCAGCTTAAGGGAGACCCAGTACTTC.

A few counts support this clone. V gene TRBV21-1 combines with J gene TRBJ1-1; no check of the table's D call, TRBD1, against the DNA was made. TRBV21-1 is listed as a pseudogene. The CDR3 is 14 amino acids. The CDR3 DNA follows: TGTGCCAGCAGCAGGAAGGGGGCGAACACTGAAGCTTTCTTT. Amino acids: CASSRKGANTEAFF.

The rearrangement uses TRBV5-1 and TRBJ2-7; 11 bases align to TRBD2. The V segment lost 5 bases and the J segment 4 bases; nucleotides outside the gene matches: 8. Germline CDR1 and CDR2: SGHRS and YFSETQ. The CDR3 has 15 residues. The CDR3 is CASRLAGELRYEQYF. DNA of the CDR3: TGCGCCAGCAGACTAGCGGGAGAGCTGAGGTACGAGCAGTACTTC.

V is TRBV29-1 and J is TRBJ2-7; no clear D. Germline values: CDR1 SQVTM, CDR2 ANQGSEA. V lost 4 bases and J lost 4, with 17 bases in between. The CDR3 length is 14 residues. The CDR3 here is CSVARASLLYEQYF. The CDR3 bases are TGCAGCGTTGCGAGAGCCTCCCTCCTGTACGAGCAGTACTTC.

The chain recombines TRBV28 with TRBJ1-2, with D hard to call. CDR1 is MDHEN and CDR2 is SYDVKM in the germline V gene. CDR3 size: 10 residues. The CDR3 DNA is TGTCTTACCTCGGGTTATGGCTACACCTTC. Protein sequence: CLTSGYGYTF.

The chain recombines TRBV2 with TRBJ1-5; tentatively, D is TRBD1 (5 bases). Germline lookup yields CDR1 SNHLY and CDR2 FYNNEI. Trimming shortened V by 7 bases and J by 0 bases, and 13 bases separated the two germline ends. The CDR3 has 15 amino acids. CDR3 sequence reads: CASNRDFNSNQPQHF. CDR3 sequence (DNA): TGTGCCAGCAACCGGGACTTCAATAGCAATCAGCCCCAGCATTTT.

The V and J genes are TRBV12-5 and TRBJ2-3; D is unresolved. The CDR3 has 14 residues. Deletions cut 1 base from V and 2 bases from J, with 7 bases between. Per the germline V gene, CDR1 is LGHNT and CDR2 is FRNRAP. The CDR3, as DNA: TGTGCTAGTGGTTTGGGCAGCCCCACAGATACGCAGTATTTT. This sequence encodes CASGLGSPTDTQYF.

The chain carries TRBV11-2 and TRBJ2-7; a possible D gene is TRBD2 (5 bases). The CDR3 sequence is 12 residues long. Trimming removed 4 bases at V and 6 bases at J, with 10 bases between. The germline gives CDR1 SGHAT, CDR2 FQNNGV. CDR3 nucleotides: TGTGCCAGCAGCTCATCGGGGTCCGAGCAGTACTTC. Translating gives CASSSSGSEQYF.